A single T cell receptor (beta chain) is shown here with its context. Its matching antigen is unknown. These data belong to a study of shared clonotypes between healthy human individuals. Study as a whole: Two female and a few male donors aged 18 to 49 were enrolled. Points from the study as a whole: In a handful of donors, around 4.5% of naive CD4 clonotypes appeared in common.

Nashville, Tennessee was home to all donors, each a Caucasian adult. CDR1 is MDHEN and CDR2 is SYDVKM in the germline V gene. V was trimmed by 2 bases and J by 6 bases, leaving 8 bases between them. The CDR3 is made up of 13 amino acids. The method was immunoSEQ multiplex PCR; TCRdb's version includes in-frame clones alone and lacks a portion of them. The repertoire holds roughly 1,500,000 clones, with approximately 98.5% as singletons. The chain uses TRBV28 and TRBJ2-1; unclear D gene. Material for sequencing was naive CD4+ T cells sorted from blood. The subset denotes: CD45RA+ positively selected. The TCR originated in a man aged 25-45 years in good health. CDR3: CASSLQDGNEQFF. The DNA of the CDR3 is TGTGCCAGCAGTTTACAGGACGGCAATGAGCAGTTCTTC.